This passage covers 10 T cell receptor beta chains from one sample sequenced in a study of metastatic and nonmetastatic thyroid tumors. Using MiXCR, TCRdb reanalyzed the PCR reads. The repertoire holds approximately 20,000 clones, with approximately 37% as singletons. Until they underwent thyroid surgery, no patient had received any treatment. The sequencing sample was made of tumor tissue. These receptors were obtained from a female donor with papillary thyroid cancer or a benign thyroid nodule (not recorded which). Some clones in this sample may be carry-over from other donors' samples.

This CDR3 reads CASSFIAGGYNEQFF. The DNA of the CDR3 is TGTGCCAGCAGCTTTATAGCGGGAGGGTACAATGAGCAGTTCTTC. The chain combines TRBV11-2 with TRBJ2-1; TRBD2 matches 11 bases. The V gene end was trimmed by 3 bases and the J gene end by 4 bases; junction bases not matched to a gene: 2. Germline assignment: CDR1 SGHAT and CDR2 FQNNGV. The CDR3 totals 15 residues.

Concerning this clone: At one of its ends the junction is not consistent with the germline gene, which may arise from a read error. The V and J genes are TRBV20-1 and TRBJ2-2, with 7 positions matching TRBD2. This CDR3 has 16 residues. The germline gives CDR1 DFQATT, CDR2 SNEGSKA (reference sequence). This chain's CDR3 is CSAGDPTSVATGELFF. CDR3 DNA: TGCAGTGCTGGAGATCCCACTAGCGTGGCCACCGGGGAGCTGTTCTTT.

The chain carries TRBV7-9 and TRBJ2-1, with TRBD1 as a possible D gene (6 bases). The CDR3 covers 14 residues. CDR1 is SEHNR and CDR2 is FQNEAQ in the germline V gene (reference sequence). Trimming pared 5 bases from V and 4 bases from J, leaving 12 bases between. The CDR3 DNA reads TGTGCCAGCAGCATCGGACAGTCATACAATGAGCAGTTCTTC. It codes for CASSIGQSYNEQFF.

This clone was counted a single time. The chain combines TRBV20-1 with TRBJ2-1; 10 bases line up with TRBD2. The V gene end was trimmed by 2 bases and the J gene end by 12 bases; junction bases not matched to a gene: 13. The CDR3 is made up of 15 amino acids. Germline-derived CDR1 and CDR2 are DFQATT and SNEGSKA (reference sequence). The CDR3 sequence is CSARFYGTSASPQFF. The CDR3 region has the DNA TGCAGTGCTAGATTTTACGGGACTAGCGCCTCGCCGCAGTTCTTC.

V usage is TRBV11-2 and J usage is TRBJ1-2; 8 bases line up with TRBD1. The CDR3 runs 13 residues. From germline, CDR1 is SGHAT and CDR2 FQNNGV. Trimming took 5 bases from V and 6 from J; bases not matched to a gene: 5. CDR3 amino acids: CASSTRTGNGYTF. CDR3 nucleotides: TGTGCCAGCAGCACCCGGACAGGGAATGGCTACACCTTC.

The CDR3 loop reads CASSPAILLTDTQYF. The CDR3 DNA follows: TGCGCCAGCAGCCCGGCAATACTACTCACAGATACGCAGTATTTT. This chain uses TRBV4-3 with TRBJ2-3; D call uncertain. V shed 4 bases and J shed 2 bases, with 13 bases lying between them. The length of the CDR3 is 15 residues. Germline assignment: CDR1 LGHNA and CDR2 YSLEER.

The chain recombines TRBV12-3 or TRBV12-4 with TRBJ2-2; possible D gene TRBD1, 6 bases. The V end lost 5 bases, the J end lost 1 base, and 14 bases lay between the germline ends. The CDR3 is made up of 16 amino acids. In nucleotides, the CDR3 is TGTGCCAGCAGTGCGCCGGACAGCAGGAACACCGGGGAGCTGTTTTTT. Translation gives CASSAPDSRNTGELFF.

In DNA form, the CDR3 reads TGCAGTGCTAGTCCCACGGGACTAGTCTCCTACAATGAGCAGTTCTTC. Translated: CSASPTGLVSYNEQFF. The rearrangement links TRBV20-1 to TRBJ2-1; 8 bases match TRBD2. Germline V gene data show CDR1 as DFQATT and CDR2 as SNEGSKA (reference sequence). The CDR3 loop spans 16 amino acids. The ends lost 3 bases at V and 0 bases at J; junction bases unmatched: 7.

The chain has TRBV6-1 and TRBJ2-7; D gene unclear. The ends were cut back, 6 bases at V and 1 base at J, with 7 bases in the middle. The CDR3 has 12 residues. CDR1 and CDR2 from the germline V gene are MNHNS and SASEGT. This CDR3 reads CASRSQSYEQYF. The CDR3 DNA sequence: TGTGCCAGCAGGTCCCAATCCTACGAGCAGTACTTC.

The CDR3 protein is CASSLNRDSTDTQYF. The CDR3 DNA reads TGTGCCAGCAGCTTAAATCGGGACAGCACAGATACGCAGTATTTT. This rearrangement joins TRBV7-3 to TRBJ2-3; D is perhaps TRBD1 or TRBD2 (5 bases each). V lost 1 base and J 0 bases, leaving 8 bases between the germline ends. The CDR3 sequence is 15 residues long. CDR1 is SGHTA and CDR2 is FQGTGA in the germline V gene. The complete variable domain, with remaining parts taken from reference TRBV7-3 and TRBJ2-3, reads GAGVSQTPSNKVTEKGKYVELRCDPISGHTALYWYRQSLGQGPEFLIYFQGTGAADDSGLPNDRFFAVRPEGSVSTLKIQRTERGDSAVYLCASSLNRDSTDTQYFGPGTRLTVL.